A single sample is the source of the 20 T cell receptor beta chains below, sequenced in a study of blood T cell repertoires in COVID-19. The method was immunoSEQ multiplex PCR; TCRdb's version includes in-frame clones alone and lacks a portion of them. This sample carries 250,000 to 300,000 clones, roughly 86% of them seen once, and the ten largest clones take about 11%. The specimen was peripheral blood. These receptors were obtained from a woman aged 25 to 45 with COVID-19, enrolled during active disease.

The rearrangement links TRBV29-1 to TRBJ1-1; D unresolved. In germline, CDR1 is SQVTM, CDR2 ANQGSEA. Trimming cost V 4 bases and J 0 bases, with 9 bases left between them. CDR3 size: 13 residues. The CDR3 here is CSVVDEVNTEAFF. The CDR3 DNA follows: TGCAGCGTTGTAGACGAGGTGAACACTGAAGCTTTCTTT.

This clone was detected only once. The rearrangement joins TRBV24-1 to TRBJ2-2, with D maybe TRBD1 (6 bases). CDR1 and CDR2 (germline): KGHDR, SFDVKD. V was cut by 3 bases and J by 7 bases, with 17 bases left in between. The CDR3 has 16 amino acids. CDR3 region: CATSDPGTTSGGELFF. The CDR3 nucleotides read TGTGCCACCAGTGATCCCGGGACAACCTCGGGCGGGGAGCTGTTTTTT.

The chain carries TRBV28 and TRBJ2-3; D gene unclear. V was pared by 2 bases and J by 2 bases, with 11 bases between. The CDR3 consists of 15 residues. Per germline, CDR1 MDHEN and CDR2 SYDVKM. CDR3 coding DNA: TGTGCCAGCAGTTTAGGCAGGCAGTCCACAGATACGCAGTATTTT. This gives the protein CASSLGRQSTDTQYF.

The chain employs TRBV29-1 and TRBJ2-7, with D possibly matching TRBD1 (7 bases). CDR1 SQVTM and CDR2 ANQGSEA come from the germline V gene. This CDR3 has 14 amino acids. The germline V and J ends were trimmed by 6 bases and 2 bases, with 17 bases remaining between them. The CDR3 DNA follows: TGCAGCGTGAGGGGGGACAGTGATCCCTACGAGCAGTACTTC. Its protein is CSVRGDSDPYEQYF.

This rearrangement joins TRBV6-5 to TRBJ1-5, with a tentative D call TRBD1 (6 bases). The CDR3 is 15 residues long. In germline, CDR1 is MNHEY, CDR2 SVGAGI. V shed 11 bases and J shed 2 bases, with 19 bases lying between them. The CDR3 protein is CASSREGGRNQPQHF. In DNA form, the CDR3 reads TGTGCCTCCTCAAGGGAGGGGGGCCGCAATCAGCCCCAGCATTTT.

This sequence joins TRBV10-3 and TRBJ1-1; the D gene is possibly TRBD1 (6 bases). The length of the CDR3 is 17 residues. The V gene's germline CDR1 is ENHRY and CDR2 SYGVKD. V lost 10 bases, J lost 4 bases, and 28 bases lay in between. The DNA for the CDR3 is TGTGCCAGCCGAGGGGGAAGGGGTGGTTTTAGAGGCACTGAAGCTTTCTTT. It translates to CASRGGRGGFRGTEAFF.

V and J are TRBV2 and TRBJ2-5; possibly TRBD1 for D (6 bases). Deletions cut 6 bases from V and 1 base from J, with 15 bases between. This CDR3 has 15 amino acids. The V gene's germline CDR1 is SNHLY and CDR2 FYNNEI. The CDR3 protein is CASRNLQGLQETQYF. The CDR3, as DNA: TGTGCCAGCAGAAACCTTCAGGGGCTCCAAGAGACCCAGTACTTC.

V usage is TRBV2 and J usage is TRBJ1-1; the D gene is possibly TRBD1 (6 bases). Trimming stripped 11 bases from V and 7 bases from J, with 20 bases between. This CDR3 has 13 residues. Germline V gives CDR1 SNHLY, CDR2 FYNNEI. This CDR3 reads CAVEPGHQVEAFF. The CDR3 region has the DNA TGTGCCGTCGAACCGGGACACCAGGTTGAAGCTTTCTTT.

This chain connects TRBV28 to TRBJ2-2; D call uncertain. CDR3 length: 14 residues. The V gene lost 6 bases and the J gene lost 4 bases, with 12 bases spanning the gap. In germline, CDR1 is MDHEN, CDR2 SYDVKM. The CDR3 spells CASSRAPSTGELFF. DNA for the CDR3: TGTGCCAGCAGCCGAGCCCCTAGCACCGGGGAGCTGTTTTTT.

Remarks on this clone: Other DNA variants within this sample encode the same CDR3. The chain carries TRBV27 and TRBJ1-1; D remains unclear. This CDR3 has 13 residues. The germline CDR1 and CDR2 sequences are MNHEY and SMNVEV (reference sequence). V shed 3 bases and J shed 1 base, with 6 bases lying between them. The CDR3 DNA follows: TGTGCCAGCAGTTTGGGGAGGAACACTGAAGCTTTCTTT. Translated, it gives CASSLGRNTEAFF.

This clone was recorded once. V is TRBV7-3 and J is TRBJ2-7, with 12 positions matching TRBD2. Germline CDR1 and CDR2: SGHTA and FQGTGA. The CDR3 loop spans 15 amino acids. The V and J ends lost 4 bases and 6 bases, in that order; junction bases with no gene match: 7. CDR3 region: CASSSGLAGQSEQYF. The DNA for the CDR3 is TGTGCCAGCAGCTCGGGACTAGCGGGCCAAAGCGAGCAGTACTTC.

This rearrangement joins TRBV5-4 to TRBJ2-3; a weak D match, TRBD2 (5 bases). V dropped 1 base and J dropped 1 base, with 10 bases sitting between them. Germline-derived CDR1 and CDR2 are SGHNT and YYREEE (reference sequence). The CDR3 runs to 15 residues. The CDR3 sequence: CASSLRLGGTDTQYF. Here the CDR3 DNA reads TGTGCCAGCAGCTTGAGACTCGGGGGCACAGATACGCAGTATTTT.

This chain uses TRBV7-2 with TRBJ2-7; 7 bases align to TRBD2. CDR1 and CDR2 (germline): SGHTA, FQGNSA. The V and J ends lost 5 bases and 2 bases, in that order; junction bases with no gene match: 6. The CDR3 is made up of 14 amino acids. The CDR3 nucleotides are TGTGCCAGCAGCCGGGGGGTACATACCTACGAGCAGTACTTC. Amino acids: CASSRGVHTYEQYF.

The chain combines TRBV27 with TRBJ2-1, with D possibly being TRBD1 (7 bases). CDR3 length: 14 amino acids. Looked up from germline, CDR1 is MNHEY and CDR2 is SMNVEV (reference sequence). V shed 5 bases and J shed 10 bases, with 18 bases lying between them. In DNA, the CDR3 is TGTGCCAGCAGTAGCCAGGGGGGAACGGGCGAGCAGTTCTTC. Protein: CASSSQGGTGEQFF.

This chain's CDR3 is CASSQDVSISYEQYF. Written as DNA, the CDR3 is TGCGCCAGCAGCCAAGATGTTTCGATTAGCTACGAGCAGTACTTC. V and J are TRBV4-1 and TRBJ2-7; D is ambiguous. The V end lost 0 bases, the J end lost 3 bases, and 12 bases lay between the germline ends. This CDR3 comprises 15 residues. Germline V gives CDR1 MGHRA, CDR2 YSYEKL.

The CDR3 reads CASTPGTSNTEAFF. DNA for the CDR3: TGTGCCAGTACCCCTGGGACATCGAACACTGAAGCTTTCTTT. The V call is TRBV19, the J call TRBJ1-1; maybe TRBD1 (6 bases). The V gene lost 7 bases and the J gene lost 1 base, with 13 bases spanning the gap. Germline V gives CDR1 LNHDA, CDR2 SQIVND (reference sequence). This CDR3 region has 14 residues.

The chain recombines TRBV25-1 with TRBJ1-5, with D unresolved. The V and J ends lost 4 bases and 6 bases respectively, with 13 bases between them. In germline, CDR1 is MGHDK, CDR2 SYGVNS. There are 14 residues in the CDR3. The DNA for the CDR3 is TGTGCCAGCAGTGCCGACATGGGTTCTCAGCCCCAGCATTTT. Its translation: CASSADMGSQPQHF.

The chain is built from TRBV5-1 and TRBJ1-4; D unclear. Germline loops: CDR1 SGHRS, CDR2 YFSETQ. V lost 0 bases and J lost 14, with 14 bases in between. This CDR3 has 13 residues. The CDR3 sequence: CASSLGEGMNLFF. DNA of the CDR3: TGCGCCAGCAGCTTGGGGGAGGGAATGAATCTGTTTTTT.

The chain combines TRBV28 with TRBJ2-3, with 7 bases lining up with TRBD2. V gave up 5 bases and J gave up 2 bases; unmatched junction bases: 4. CDR3 length: 14 residues. Germline loops: CDR1 MDHEN, CDR2 SYDVKM. CDR3 loop: CASSNSGVTDTQYF. The CDR3 coding sequence is TGTGCCAGCAGTAACAGCGGGGTCACAGATACGCAGTATTTT.

The rearrangement uses TRBV9 and TRBJ2-1; 10 nucleotides line up with TRBD2. The CDR3 extends over 18 amino acids. The ends lost 0 bases at V and 8 bases at J; junction bases unmatched: 14. Germline CDR1 SGDLS, CDR2 YYNGEE. CDR3 DNA: TGTGCCAGCAGCGTAGGAGGACTAGCGGTGGGGTATGGGCATGAGCAGTTCTTC. This sequence encodes CASSVGGLAVGYGHEQFF.